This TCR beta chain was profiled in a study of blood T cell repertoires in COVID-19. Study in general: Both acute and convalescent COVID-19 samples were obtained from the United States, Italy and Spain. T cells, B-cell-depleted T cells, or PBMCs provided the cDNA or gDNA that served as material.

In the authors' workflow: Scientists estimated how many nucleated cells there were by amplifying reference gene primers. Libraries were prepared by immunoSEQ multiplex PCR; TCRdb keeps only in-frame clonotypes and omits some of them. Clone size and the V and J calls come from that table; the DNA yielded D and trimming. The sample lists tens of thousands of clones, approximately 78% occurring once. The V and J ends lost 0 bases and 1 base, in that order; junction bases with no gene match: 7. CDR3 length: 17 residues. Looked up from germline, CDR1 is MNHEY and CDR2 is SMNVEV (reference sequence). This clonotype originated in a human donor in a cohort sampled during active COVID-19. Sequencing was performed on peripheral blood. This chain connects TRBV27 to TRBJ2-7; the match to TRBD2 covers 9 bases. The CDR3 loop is CASSLSAGTSFSYEQYF. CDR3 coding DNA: TGTGCCAGCAGTTTATCTGCCGGGACTAGCTTTTCCTACGAGCAGTACTTC.